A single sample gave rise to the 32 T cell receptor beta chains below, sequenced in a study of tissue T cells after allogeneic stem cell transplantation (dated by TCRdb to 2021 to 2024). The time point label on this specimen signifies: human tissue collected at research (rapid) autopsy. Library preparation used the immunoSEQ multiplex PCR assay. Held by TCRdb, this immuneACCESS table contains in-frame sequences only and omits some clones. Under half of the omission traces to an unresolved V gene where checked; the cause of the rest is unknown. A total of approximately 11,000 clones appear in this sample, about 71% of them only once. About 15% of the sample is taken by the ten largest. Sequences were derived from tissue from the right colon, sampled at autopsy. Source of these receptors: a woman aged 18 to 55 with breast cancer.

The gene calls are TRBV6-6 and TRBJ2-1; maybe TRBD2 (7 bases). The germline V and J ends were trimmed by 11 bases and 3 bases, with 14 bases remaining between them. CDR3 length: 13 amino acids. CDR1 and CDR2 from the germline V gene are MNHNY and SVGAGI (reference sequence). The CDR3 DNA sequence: TGTGCCTCCAGGGGCGGGAGCTACAATGAGCAGTTCTTC. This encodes CASRGGSYNEQFF.

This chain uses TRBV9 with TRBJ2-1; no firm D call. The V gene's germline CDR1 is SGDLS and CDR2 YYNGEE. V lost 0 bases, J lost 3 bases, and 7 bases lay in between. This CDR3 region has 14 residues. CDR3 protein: CASSVVAVYNEQFF. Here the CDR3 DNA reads TGTGCCAGCAGCGTAGTAGCTGTCTACAATGAGCAGTTCTTC.

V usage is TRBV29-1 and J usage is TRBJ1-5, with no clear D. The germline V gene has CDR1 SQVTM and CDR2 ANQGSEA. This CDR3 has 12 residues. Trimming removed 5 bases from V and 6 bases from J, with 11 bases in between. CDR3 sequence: CSVREGSQPQHF. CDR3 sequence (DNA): TGCAGCGTTCGGGAGGGAAGTCAGCCCCAGCATTTT. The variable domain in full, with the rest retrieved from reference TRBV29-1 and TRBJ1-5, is SAVISQKPSRDICQRGTSLTIQCQVDSQVTMMFWYRQQPGQSLTLIATANQGSEATYESGFVIDKFPISRPNLTFSTLTVSNMSPEDSSIYLCSVREGSQPQHFGDGTRLSIL.

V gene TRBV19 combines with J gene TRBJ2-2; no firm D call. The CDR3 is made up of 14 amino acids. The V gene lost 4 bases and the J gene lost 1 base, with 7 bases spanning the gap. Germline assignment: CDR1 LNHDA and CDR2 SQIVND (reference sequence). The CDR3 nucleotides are TGTGCCAGTAGTAGGAGTTGGAACACCGGGGAGCTGTTTTTT. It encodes CASSRSWNTGELFF.

The CDR3 is CASSLAGGPTEQFF. DNA of the CDR3: TGTGCCAGCAGCTTAGCGGGAGGGCCGACTGAGCAGTTCTTC. The genes are TRBV7-2 and TRBJ2-1, with 7 nucleotides matching TRBD2. Trimming cost V 0 bases and J 9 bases; bases outside gene matches: 5. The germline gives CDR1 SGHTA, CDR2 FQGNSA. CDR3 size: 14 residues.

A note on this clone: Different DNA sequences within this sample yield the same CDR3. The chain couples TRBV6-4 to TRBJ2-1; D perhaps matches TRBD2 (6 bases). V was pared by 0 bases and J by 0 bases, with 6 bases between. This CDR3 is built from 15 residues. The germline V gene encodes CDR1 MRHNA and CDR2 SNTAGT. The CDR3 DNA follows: TGTGCCAGCAGTGACTCTAGCGGCTCCTACAATGAGCAGTTCTTC. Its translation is CASSDSSGSYNEQFF.

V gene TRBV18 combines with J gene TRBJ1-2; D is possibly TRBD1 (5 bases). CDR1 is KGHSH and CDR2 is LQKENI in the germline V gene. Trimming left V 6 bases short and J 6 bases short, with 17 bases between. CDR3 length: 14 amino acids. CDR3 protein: CASSPTGTGDGYTF. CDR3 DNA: TGTGCCAGCTCCCCCACCGGGACGGGAGATGGCTACACCTTC. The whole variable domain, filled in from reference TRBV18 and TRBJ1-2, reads NAGVMQNPRHLVRRRGQEARLRCSPMKGHSHVYWYRQLPEEGLKFMVYLQKENIIDESGMPKERFSAEFPKEGPSILRIQQVVRGDSAAYFCASSPTGTGDGYTFGSGTRLTVV.

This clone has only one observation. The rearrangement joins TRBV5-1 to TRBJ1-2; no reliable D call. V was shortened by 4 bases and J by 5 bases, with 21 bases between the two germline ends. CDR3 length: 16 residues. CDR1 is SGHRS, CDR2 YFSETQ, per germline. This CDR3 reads CASSLTVGTSTYGYTF. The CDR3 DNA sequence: TGCGCCAGCAGCCTTACCGTGGGAACGTCGACGTATGGCTACACCTTC. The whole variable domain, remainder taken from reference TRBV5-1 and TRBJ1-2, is KAGVTQTPRYLIKTRGQQVTLSCSPISGHRSVSWYQQTPGQGLQFLFEYFSETQRNKGNFPGRFSGRQFSNSRSEMNVSTLELGDSALYLCASSLTVGTSTYGYTFGSGTRLTVV.

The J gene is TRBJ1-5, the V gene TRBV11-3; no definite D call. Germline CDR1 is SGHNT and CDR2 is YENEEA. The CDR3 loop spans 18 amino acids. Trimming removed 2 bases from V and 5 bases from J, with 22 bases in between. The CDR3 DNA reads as TGTGCCAGCAGCTTACCCCAGTATAGACCACCTACGCATCAGCCCCAGCATTTT. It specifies CASSLPQYRPPTHQPQHF.

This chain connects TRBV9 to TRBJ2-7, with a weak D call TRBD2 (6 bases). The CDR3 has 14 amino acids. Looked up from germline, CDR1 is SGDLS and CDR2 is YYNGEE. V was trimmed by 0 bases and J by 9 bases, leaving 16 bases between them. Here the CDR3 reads CASSVGDGDSGQYF. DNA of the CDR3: TGTGCCAGCAGCGTAGGGGATGGGGACTCGGGGCAGTACTTC.

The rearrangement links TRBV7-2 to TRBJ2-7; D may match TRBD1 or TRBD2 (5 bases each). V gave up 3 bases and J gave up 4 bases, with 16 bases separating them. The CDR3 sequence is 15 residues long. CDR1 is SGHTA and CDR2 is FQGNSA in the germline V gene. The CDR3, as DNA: TGTGCCAGCAGCTTGAGGGGAGAGGGATCTTACGAGCAGTACTTC. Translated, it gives CASSLRGEGSYEQYF.

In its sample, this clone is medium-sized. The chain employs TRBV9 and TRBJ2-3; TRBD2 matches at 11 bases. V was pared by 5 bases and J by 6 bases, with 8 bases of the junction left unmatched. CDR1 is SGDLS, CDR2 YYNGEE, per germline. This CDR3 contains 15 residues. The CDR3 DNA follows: TGTGCCAGCAGTTATAGCGGGGGGGCCTCGGATACGCAGTATTTT. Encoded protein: CASSYSGGASDTQYF.

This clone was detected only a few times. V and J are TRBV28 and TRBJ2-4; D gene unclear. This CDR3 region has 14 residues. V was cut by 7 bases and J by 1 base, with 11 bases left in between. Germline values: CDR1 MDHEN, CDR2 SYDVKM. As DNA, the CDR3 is TGTGCCAGCACCGGAAACGAGGCCAAAAACATTCAGTACTTC. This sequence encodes CASTGNEAKNIQYF.

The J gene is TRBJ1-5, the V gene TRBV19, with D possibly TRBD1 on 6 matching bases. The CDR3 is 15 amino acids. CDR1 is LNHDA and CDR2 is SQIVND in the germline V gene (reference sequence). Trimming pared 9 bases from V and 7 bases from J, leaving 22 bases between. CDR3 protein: CASSKKTGRDQPQHF. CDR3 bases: TGTGCCAGCTCGAAAAAGACAGGTAGGGACCAGCCCCAGCATTTT.

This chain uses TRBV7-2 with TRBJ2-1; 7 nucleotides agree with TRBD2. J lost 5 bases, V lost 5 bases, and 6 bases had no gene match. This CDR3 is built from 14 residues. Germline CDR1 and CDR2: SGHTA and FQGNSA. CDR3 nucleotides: TGTGCCAGCAGCGGGGACTATACAGACAATGAGCAGTTCTTC. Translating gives CASSGDYTDNEQFF.

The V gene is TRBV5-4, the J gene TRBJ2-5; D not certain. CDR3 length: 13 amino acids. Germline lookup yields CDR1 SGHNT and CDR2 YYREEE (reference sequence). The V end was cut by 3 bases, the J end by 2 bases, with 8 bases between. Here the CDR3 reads CASSSPGQETQYF. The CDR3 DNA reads TGTGCCAGCAGCTCTCCGGGTCAAGAGACCCAGTACTTC.

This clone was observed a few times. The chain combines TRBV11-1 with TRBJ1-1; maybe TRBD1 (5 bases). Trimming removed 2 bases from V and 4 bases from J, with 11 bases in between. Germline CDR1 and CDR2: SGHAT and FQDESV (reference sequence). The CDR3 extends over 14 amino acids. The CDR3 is CASSLSRGLTEAFF. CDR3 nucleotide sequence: TGTGCCAGCAGCTTATCGCGGGGACTCACTGAAGCTTTCTTT.

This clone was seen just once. CDR3 sequence reads: CASSQLAGKVREQYF. In DNA, the CDR3 is TGCGCCAGCAGCCAATTAGCGGGAAAGGTTAGGGAGCAGTACTTC. The rearrangement links TRBV4-1 to TRBJ2-7; 8 bases fit TRBD2. With V trimmed by 2 bases and J by 7 bases, 10 bases remained unmatched. This CDR3 comprises 15 residues. The germline gives CDR1 MGHRA, CDR2 YSYEKL.

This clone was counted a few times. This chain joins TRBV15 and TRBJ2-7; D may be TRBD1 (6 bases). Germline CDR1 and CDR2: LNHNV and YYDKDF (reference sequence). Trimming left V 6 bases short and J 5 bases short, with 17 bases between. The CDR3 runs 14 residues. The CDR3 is CATRQDRNRDEQYF. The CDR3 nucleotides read TGTGCCACCAGGCAGGACCGCAACAGGGACGAGCAGTACTTC.

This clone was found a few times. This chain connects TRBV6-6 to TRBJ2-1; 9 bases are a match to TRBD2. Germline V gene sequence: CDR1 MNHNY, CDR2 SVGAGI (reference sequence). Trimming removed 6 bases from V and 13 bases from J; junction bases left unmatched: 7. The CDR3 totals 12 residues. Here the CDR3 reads CASRGGGAIQFF. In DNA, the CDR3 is TGTGCCAGCAGGGGCGGGGGGGCCATACAGTTCTTC.

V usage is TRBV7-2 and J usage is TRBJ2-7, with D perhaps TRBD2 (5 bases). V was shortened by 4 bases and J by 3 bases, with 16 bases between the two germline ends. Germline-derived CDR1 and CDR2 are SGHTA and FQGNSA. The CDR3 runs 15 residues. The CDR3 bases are TGTGCCAGCAGCTCTCCCGGAGGACCCTACTACGAGCAGTACTTC. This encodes CASSSPGGPYYEQYF.

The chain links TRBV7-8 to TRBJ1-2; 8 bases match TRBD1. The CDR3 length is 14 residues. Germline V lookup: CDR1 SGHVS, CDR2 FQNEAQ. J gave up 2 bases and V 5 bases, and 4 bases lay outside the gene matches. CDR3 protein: CASSRTGSNYGYTF. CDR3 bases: TGTGCCAGCAGCAGGACAGGGTCGAACTATGGCTACACCTTC. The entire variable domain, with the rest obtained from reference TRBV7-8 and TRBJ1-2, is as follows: GAGVSQSPRYKVAKRGQDVALRCDPISGHVSLFWYQQALGQGPEFLTYFQNEAQLDKSGLPSDRFFAERPEGSVSTLKIQRTQQEDSAVYLCASSRTGSNYGYTFGSGTRLTVV.

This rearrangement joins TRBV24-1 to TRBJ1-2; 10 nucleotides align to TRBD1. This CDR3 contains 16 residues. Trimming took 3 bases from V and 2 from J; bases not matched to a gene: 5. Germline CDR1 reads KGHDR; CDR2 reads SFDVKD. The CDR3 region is CATSDPGQGGNYGYTF. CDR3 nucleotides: TGTGCCACCAGTGATCCCGGACAGGGGGGGAACTATGGCTACACCTTC.

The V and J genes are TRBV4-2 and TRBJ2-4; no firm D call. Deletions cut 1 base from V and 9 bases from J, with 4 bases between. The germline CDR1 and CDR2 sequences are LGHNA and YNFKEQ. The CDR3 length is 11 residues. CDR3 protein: CASSQGSIQYF. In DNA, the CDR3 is TGTGCCAGCAGCCAAGGGTCCATTCAGTACTTC.

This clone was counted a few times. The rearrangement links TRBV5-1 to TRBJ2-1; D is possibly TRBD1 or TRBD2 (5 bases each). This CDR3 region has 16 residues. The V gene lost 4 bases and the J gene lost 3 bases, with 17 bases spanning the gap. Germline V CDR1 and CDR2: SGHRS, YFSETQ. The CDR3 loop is CASSPDGRGSYNEQFF. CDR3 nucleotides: TGCGCCAGCAGCCCCGACGGACGGGGCAGCTACAATGAGCAGTTCTTC.

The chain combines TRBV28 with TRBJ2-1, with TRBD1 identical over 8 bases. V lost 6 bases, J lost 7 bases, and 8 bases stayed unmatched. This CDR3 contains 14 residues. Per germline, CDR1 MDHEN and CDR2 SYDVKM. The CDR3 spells CASRGQGARNEQFF. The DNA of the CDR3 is TGTGCCAGCAGGGGGCAGGGGGCGCGTAATGAGCAGTTCTTC.

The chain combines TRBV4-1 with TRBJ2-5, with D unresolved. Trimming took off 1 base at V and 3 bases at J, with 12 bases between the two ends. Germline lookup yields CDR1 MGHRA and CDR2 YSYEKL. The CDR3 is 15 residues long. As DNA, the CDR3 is TGCGCCAGCAGCCAAGGGCTGGCCCACGAAGAGACCCAGTACTTC. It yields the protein CASSQGLAHEETQYF.

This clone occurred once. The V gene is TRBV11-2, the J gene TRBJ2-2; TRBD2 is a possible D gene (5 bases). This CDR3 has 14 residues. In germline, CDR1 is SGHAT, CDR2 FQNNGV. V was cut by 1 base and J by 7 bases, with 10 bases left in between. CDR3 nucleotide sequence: TGTGCCAGCAGCTTAGGTAGTGGGAGCGGGGAGCTGTTTTTT. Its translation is CASSLGSGSGELFF.

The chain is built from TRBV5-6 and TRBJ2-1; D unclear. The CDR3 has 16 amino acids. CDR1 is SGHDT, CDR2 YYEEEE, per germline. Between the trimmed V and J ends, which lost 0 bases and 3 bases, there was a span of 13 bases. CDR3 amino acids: CASSLGSSPGYNEQFF. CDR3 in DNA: TGTGCCAGCAGCTTGGGGTCATCTCCGGGCTACAATGAGCAGTTCTTC.

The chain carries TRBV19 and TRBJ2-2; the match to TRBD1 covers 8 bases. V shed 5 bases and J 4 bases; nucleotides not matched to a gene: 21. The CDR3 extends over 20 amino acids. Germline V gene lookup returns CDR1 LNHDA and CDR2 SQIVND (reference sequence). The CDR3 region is CASSSPGAGGVGQITGELFF. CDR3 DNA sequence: TGTGCCAGTAGTTCCCCTGGGGCAGGGGGCGTGGGGCAGATCACCGGGGAGCTGTTTTTT.

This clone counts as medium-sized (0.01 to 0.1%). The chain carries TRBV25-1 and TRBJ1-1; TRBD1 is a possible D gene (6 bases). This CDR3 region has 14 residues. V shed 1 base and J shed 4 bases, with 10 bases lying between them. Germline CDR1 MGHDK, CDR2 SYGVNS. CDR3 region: CASSESARGTEAFF. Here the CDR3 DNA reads TGTGCCAGCAGTGAATCCGCCAGGGGCACTGAAGCTTTCTTT. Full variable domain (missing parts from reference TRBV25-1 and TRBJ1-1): EADIYQTPRYLVIGTGKKITLECSQTMGHDKMYWYQQDPGMELHLIHYSYGVNSTEKGDLSSESTVSRIRTEHFPLTLESARPSHTSQYLCASSESARGTEAFFGQGTRLTVV.

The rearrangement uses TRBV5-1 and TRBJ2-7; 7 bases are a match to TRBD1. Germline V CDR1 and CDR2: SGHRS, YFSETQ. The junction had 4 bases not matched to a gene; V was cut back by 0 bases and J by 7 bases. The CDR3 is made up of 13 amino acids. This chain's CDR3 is CASSLVDREEQYF. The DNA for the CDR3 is TGCGCCAGCAGCTTGGTCGACAGGGAGGAGCAGTACTTC.